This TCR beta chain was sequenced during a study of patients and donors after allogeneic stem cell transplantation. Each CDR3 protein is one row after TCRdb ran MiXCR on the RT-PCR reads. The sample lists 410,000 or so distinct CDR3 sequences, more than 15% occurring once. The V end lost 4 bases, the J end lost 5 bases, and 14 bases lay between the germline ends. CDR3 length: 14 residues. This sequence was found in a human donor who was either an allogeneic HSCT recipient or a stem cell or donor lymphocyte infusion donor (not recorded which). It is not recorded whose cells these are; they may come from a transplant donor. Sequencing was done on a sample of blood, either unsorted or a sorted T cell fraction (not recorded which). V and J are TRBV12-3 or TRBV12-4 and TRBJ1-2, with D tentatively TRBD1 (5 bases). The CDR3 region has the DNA TGTGCCAGCAGTTCAAAGGGGCATTGGTATGGCTACACCTTC. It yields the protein CASSSKGHWYGYTF.